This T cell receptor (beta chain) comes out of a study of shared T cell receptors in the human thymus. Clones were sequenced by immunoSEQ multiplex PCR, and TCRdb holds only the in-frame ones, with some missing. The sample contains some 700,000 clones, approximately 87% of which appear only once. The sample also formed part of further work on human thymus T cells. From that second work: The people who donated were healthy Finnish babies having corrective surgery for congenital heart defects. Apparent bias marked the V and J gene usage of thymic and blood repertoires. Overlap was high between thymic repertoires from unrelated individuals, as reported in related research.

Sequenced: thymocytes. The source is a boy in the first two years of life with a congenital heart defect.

CDR3 nucleotides: TGTGCCAGCAGTGACAGTCACAGCAATGATACGCAGTATTTT. This translates into CASSDSHSNDTQYF. The chain carries TRBV6-6 and TRBJ2-3, with a weak D call TRBD1 (5 bases). Germline V lookup: CDR1 MNHNY, CDR2 SVGAGI (reference sequence). V was clipped by 5 bases and J by 6 bases, with 15 bases between them. CDR3 length: 14 residues.